This record concerns one T cell receptor (beta chain) sequence. The antigen is unknown. Trimming removed 7 bases at V and 9 bases at J, with 16 bases between. Germline V CDR1 and CDR2: LGHNT, FRNRAP. This CDR3 contains 14 residues. This specimen belongs to a study of T cell clonotyping in hematopoietic cell transplantation. Study-level points and caveats: Cells were unsorted, so CD4 and CD8 contributions were not separated. Higher Inverse Simpson Index values in graft donor and pretransplant recipient predicted broader posttransplant TCR diversity. Pathologically expanded recipient clonotypes increased progressively from day 30 to day 180 as diversity fell. At the given depth, recipient repertoires were over 95% de novo clonotypes.

Clones were read by immunoSEQ multiplex PCR, and TCRdb kept only the in-frame ones, dropping some. The repertoire consists of around 2,000 clones, with approximately 92% occurring once and the leading ten covering approximately 4.3%. Sequencing was performed on peripheral blood mononuclear cells. V is TRBV12-5 and J is TRBJ1-6; a possible D gene is TRBD1 (5 bases). This clonotype originated in a middle-aged man in good health. Some clones in this sample may be carry-over from other donors' samples. The CDR3 nucleotides read TGTGCTAGTGCCCCGGGACCGCTTGGTTCACCCCTCCACTTT. It translates to CASAPGPLGSPLHF.